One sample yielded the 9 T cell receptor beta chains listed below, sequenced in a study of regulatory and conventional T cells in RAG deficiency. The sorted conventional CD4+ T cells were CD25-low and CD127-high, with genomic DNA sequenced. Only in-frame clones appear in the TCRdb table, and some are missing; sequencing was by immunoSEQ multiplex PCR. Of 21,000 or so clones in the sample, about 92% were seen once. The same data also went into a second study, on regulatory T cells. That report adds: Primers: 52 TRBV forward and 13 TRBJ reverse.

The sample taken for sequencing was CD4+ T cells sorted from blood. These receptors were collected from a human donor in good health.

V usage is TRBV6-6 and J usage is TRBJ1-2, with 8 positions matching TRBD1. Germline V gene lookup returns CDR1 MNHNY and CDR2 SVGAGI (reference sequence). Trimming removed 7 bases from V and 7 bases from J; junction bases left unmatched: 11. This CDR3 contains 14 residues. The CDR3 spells CASTGQGRVGGYTF. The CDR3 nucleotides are TGTGCCAGCACCGGACAGGGTCGGGTCGGTGGCTACACCTTC.

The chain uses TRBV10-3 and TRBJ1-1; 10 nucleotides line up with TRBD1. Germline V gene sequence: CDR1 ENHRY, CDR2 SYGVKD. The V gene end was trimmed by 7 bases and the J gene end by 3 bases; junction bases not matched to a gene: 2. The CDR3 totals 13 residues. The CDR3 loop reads CAITDRGDTEAFF. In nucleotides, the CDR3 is TGTGCCATCACGGACAGGGGGGACACTGAAGCTTTCTTT.

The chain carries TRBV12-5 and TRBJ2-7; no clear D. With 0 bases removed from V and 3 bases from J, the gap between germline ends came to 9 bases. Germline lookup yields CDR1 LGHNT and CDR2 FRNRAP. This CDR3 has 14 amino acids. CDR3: CASGLVVRLYEQYF. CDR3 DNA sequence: TGTGCTAGTGGTTTGGTGGTCAGACTCTACGAGCAGTACTTC.

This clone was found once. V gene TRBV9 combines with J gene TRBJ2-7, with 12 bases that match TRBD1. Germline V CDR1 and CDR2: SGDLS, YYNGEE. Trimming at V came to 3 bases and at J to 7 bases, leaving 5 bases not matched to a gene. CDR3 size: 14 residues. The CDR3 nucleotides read TGTGCCAGCAGCGAGGGACAGGGGGCGGGAGAGCAGTACTTC. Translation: CASSEGQGAGEQYF.

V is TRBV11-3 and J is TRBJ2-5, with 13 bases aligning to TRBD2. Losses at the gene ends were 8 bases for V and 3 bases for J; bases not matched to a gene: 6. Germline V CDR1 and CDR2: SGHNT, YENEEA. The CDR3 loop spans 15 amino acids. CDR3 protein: CASSLLAGGEETQYF. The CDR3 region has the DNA TGTGCCAGCTCACTACTAGCGGGAGGGGAAGAGACCCAGTACTTC.

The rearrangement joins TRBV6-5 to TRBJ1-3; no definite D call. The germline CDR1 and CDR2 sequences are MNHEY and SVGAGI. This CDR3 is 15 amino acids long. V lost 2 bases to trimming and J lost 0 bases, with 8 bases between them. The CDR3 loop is CASSYGRSSGNTIYF. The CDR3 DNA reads TGTGCCAGCAGTTACGGCCGGAGCTCTGGAAACACCATATATTTT.

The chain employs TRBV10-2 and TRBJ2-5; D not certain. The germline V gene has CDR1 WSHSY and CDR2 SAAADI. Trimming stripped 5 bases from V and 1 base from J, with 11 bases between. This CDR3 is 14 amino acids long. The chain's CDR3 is CASSQGPLQETQYF. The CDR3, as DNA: TGCGCCAGCAGTCAAGGGCCACTCCAAGAGACCCAGTACTTC.

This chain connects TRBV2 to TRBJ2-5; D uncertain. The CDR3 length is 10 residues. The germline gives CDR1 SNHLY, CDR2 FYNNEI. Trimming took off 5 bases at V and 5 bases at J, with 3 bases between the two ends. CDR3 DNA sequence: TGTGCCAGCAGTTCTGAGACCCAGTACTTC. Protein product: CASSSETQYF. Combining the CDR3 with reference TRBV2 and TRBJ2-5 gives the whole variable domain EPEVTQTPSHQVTQMGQEVILRCVPISNHLYFYWYRQILGQKVEFLVSFYNNEISEKSEIFDDQFSVERPDGSNFTLKIRSTKLEDSAMYFCASSSETQYFGPGTRLLVL.

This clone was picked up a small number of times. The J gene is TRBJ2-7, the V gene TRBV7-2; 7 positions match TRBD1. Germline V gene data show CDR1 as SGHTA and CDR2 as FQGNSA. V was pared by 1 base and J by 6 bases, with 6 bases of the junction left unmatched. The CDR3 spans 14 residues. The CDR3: CASSLGYRGGEQYF. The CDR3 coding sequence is TGTGCCAGCAGCTTAGGTTACAGGGGTGGCGAGCAGTACTTC.